This TCR beta chain was retrieved from a study of PD-1 blockade in classical Hodgkin lymphoma. Whole-study results and caveats: Complete responders matched newly diagnosed patients in baseline diversity.

Germline CDR1 reads GTSNPN; CDR2 reads SVGIG (reference sequence). The CDR3 spans 14 residues. The V and J ends lost 3 bases and 4 bases respectively, with 13 bases between them. Patients all relapsed after autologous stem cell transplantation, and there was variation in brentuximab vedotin exposure. TCRdb keeps only in-frame clones here, not all; method: immunoSEQ multiplex PCR. The sample has about 30,000 clones; about two thirds are singletons. On this clone itself: What it binds is not known.

This sample comprised peripheral blood mononuclear cells (PBMCs), obtained before the second cycle of nivolumab. The chain has TRBV30 and TRBJ2-1; D may be TRBD2 (5 bases). This sequence originates from a human donor with classical Hodgkin lymphoma. CDR3: CAWRDLRQYNEQFF. The CDR3 bases are TGTGCCTGGAGGGACTTACGACAATACAATGAGCAGTTCTTC. The variable domain in full, completed from reference TRBV30 and TRBJ2-1, reads SQTIHQWPATLVQPVGSPLSLECTVEGTSNPNLYWYRQAAGRGLQLLFYSVGIGQISSEVPQNLSASRPQDRQFILSSKKLLLSDSGFYLCAWRDLRQYNEQFFGPGTRLTVL.